The clone carrying this TCR beta chain has more than one count but fewer than ten. Germline CDR1 SGHDT, CDR2 YYEEEE. Trimming took off 4 bases at V and 1 base at J, with 14 bases between the two ends. This CDR3 region has 15 residues. The sample belongs to a study of blood T cell repertoires in COVID-19. Assay used: immunoSEQ multiplex PCR; TCRdb lists only in-frame clones, some missing. The sample lists roughly 330,000 clones; 85% to 90% were seen once. V gene TRBV5-6 combines with J gene TRBJ1-1, with a possible D match to TRBD1 (6 bases). This receptor was identified in a woman in her late teens or twenties who had recovered from COVID-19. The sample was PBMCs or T cells enriched from blood (not recorded which). The CDR3 is CASSRRMTGNTEAFF. DNA for the CDR3: TGTGCCAGCAGCCGACGTATGACAGGGAACACTGAAGCTTTCTTT.